A selection of T cell receptor beta chains follows, all from one sample in a study of cytomegalovirus exposure and HLA in healthy donors. Only in-frame clones appear in the TCRdb table, and some are missing; sequencing was by immunoSEQ multiplex PCR. This sample carries 150,000 to 170,000 clones, approximately 72% of them seen once, and the ten largest clones take around 2.8%. The sequenced sample consisted of PBMCs. These receptors were collected from a man between 18 and 29 years old in good health and CMV-seronegative. Each CDR3 is given with its conserved first and last residue.

>TRBV9|TRBJ1-2
CASSSPGRGYTF
>TRBV2|TRBJ1-5
CASSDTGRLSQPQHF
>TRBV7-8|TRBJ1-2
CASRILQGNYGYTF
>TRBV4-1|TRBJ1-3
CASSQGTAISGNTIYF
>TRBV5-1|TRBJ2-2
CASSFYGTGGDNGELFF
>TRBV11-2|TRBJ2-3
CASSLGDRATDTQYF
>TRBV7-9|TRBJ1-1
CASSLHQGNTEAFF
>TRBV6-4|TRBJ2-2
CASQLRAGGTGELFF
>TRBV25-1|TRBJ1-2
CASSAGGYGYTF
>TRBV7-2|TRBJ1-4
CASEGRDEKLFF
>TRBV2|TRBJ1-3
CASRLGVDPGNTIYF
>TRBV11-3|TRBJ2-3
CASSGGGSTDTQYF
>TRBV7-2|TRBJ2-7
CASSLVAGGKIYEQYF
>TRBV6-1|TRBJ2-5
CASSEGAGVGEETQYF
>TRBV11-2|TRBJ2-1
CASSAQTSDSYNEQFF
>TRBV2|TRBJ2-5
CASRSQETQYF